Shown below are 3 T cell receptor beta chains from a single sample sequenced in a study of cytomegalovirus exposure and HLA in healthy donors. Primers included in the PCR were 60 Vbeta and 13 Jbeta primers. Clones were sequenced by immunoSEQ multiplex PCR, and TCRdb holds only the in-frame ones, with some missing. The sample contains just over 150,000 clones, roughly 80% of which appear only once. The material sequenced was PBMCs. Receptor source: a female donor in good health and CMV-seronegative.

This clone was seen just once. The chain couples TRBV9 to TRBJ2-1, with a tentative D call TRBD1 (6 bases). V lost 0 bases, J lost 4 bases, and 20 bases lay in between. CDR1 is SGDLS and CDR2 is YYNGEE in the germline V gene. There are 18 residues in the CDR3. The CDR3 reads CASSVADSTPVGYNEQFF. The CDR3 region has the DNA TGTGCCAGCAGCGTAGCGGACAGCACGCCGGTGGGTTACAATGAGCAGTTCTTC.

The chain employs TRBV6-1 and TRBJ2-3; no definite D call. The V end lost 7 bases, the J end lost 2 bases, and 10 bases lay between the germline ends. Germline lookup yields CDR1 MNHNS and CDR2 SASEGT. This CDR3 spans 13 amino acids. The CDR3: CASTLAPTDTQYF. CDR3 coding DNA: TGTGCCAGCACGTTGGCACCCACAGATACGCAGTATTTT.

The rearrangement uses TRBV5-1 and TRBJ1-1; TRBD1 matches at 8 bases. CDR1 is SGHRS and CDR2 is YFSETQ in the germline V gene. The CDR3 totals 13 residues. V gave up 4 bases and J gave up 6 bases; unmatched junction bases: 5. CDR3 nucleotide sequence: TGCGCCAGCAGCCTGACAGGGGTCGCTGAAGCTTTCTTT. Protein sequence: CASSLTGVAEAFF. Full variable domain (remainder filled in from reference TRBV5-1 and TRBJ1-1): KAGVTQTPRYLIKTRGQQVTLSCSPISGHRSVSWYQQTPGQGLQFLFEYFSETQRNKGNFPGRFSGRQFSNSRSEMNVSTLELGDSALYLCASSLTGVAEAFFGQGTRLTVV.